The 30 T cell receptor beta chains listed next were all sequenced from one sample in a study of control samples from healthy donors and cancer patients. Clones were sequenced by immunoSEQ multiplex PCR, and TCRdb holds only the in-frame ones, with some missing. This sample has more than 95,000 clones; roughly 90% occur once, and the top ten carry about 19%. Sample: PBMCs. These receptors all come from a man aged 60 to 75 with lung cancer.

The chain carries TRBV24-1 and TRBJ2-3, with 9 positions matching TRBD1. V was clipped by 3 bases and J by 4 bases; unmatched bases: 1. Germline V gene data show CDR1 as KGHDR and CDR2 as SFDVKD. The CDR3 extends over 14 amino acids. In DNA, the CDR3 is TGTGCCACCAGTGATACAGGGGGCGCAGATACGCAGTATTTT. It codes for CATSDTGGADTQYF.

The V gene is TRBV5-1, the J gene TRBJ2-3, with D possibly called TRBD1 or TRBD2 (7 bases each). There are 14 residues in the CDR3. The V and J ends lost 4 bases and 7 bases respectively, with 16 bases between them. Germline lookup yields CDR1 SGHRS and CDR2 YFSETQ. The CDR3 loop reads CASSQGGATNTQYF. Written as DNA, the CDR3 is TGCGCCAGCAGCCAGGGGGGGGCAACGAATACGCAGTATTTT.

The V gene is TRBV6-6, the J gene TRBJ1-4, with TRBD1 matching over 8 bases. In germline, CDR1 is MNHNY, CDR2 SVGAGI (reference sequence). The CDR3 loop spans 16 amino acids. V gave up 0 bases and J gave up 5 bases; unmatched junction bases: 5. Written as DNA, the CDR3 is TGTGCCAGCAGTTACTCGACAGGGGCGGACAATGAAAAACTGTTTTTT. It specifies CASSYSTGADNEKLFF.

This rearrangement joins TRBV7-3 to TRBJ2-7, with TRBD1 identical over 8 bases. V shed 5 bases and J 4 bases; nucleotides not matched to a gene: 7. The CDR3 length is 14 residues. The germline CDR1 and CDR2 sequences are SGHTA and FQGTGA. This CDR3 reads CASSPDRGDYEQYF. For the CDR3, the DNA is TGTGCCAGCAGCCCCGACAGGGGAGATTACGAGCAGTACTTC.

The CDR3 loop is CASSLGQPKNIQYF. The CDR3 coding sequence is TGCGCCAGCAGCTTGGGGCAGCCCAAAAACATTCAGTACTTC. The rearrangement joins TRBV5-1 to TRBJ2-4; D gene uncertain. Germline V CDR1 and CDR2: SGHRS, YFSETQ. The ends were cut back, 0 bases at V and 2 bases at J, with 6 bases in the middle. The CDR3 has 14 residues. Full variable domain (missing parts from reference TRBV5-1 and TRBJ2-4): KAGVTQTPRYLIKTRGQQVTLSCSPISGHRSVSWYQQTPGQGLQFLFEYFSETQRNKGNFPGRFSGRQFSNSRSEMNVSTLELGDSALYLCASSLGQPKNIQYFGAGTRLSVL.

The chain employs TRBV30 and TRBJ1-5; tentative D call: TRBD1 (5 bases). Between the trimmed V and J ends, which lost 2 bases and 1 base, there was a span of 9 bases. Germline values: CDR1 GTSNPN, CDR2 SVGIG (reference sequence). The CDR3 runs 14 residues. In DNA, the CDR3 is TGTGCCTGGAGTAGAGAGGGGAGCAATCAGCCCCAGCATTTT. This encodes CAWSREGSNQPQHF.

The V call is TRBV5-1, the J call TRBJ1-3; the D is unclear. CDR1 is SGHRS, CDR2 YFSETQ, per germline. Trimming shortened V by 2 bases and J by 4 bases, and 13 bases separated the two germline ends. This CDR3 is built from 15 residues. The CDR3 region is CASSLEQSIGNTIYF. Written as DNA, the CDR3 is TGCGCCAGCAGCTTAGAGCAATCCATCGGAAACACCATATATTTT.

J is TRBJ2-3 and V is TRBV6-5; 8 bases map to TRBD1. Unmatched junction bases numbered 7, after V lost 6 bases and J lost 5 bases. CDR3 length equals 14 residues. The germline gives CDR1 MNHEY, CDR2 SVGAGI. The CDR3 DNA sequence: TGTGCCAGCAGAACGGACAGGGAGGAAGATACGCAGTATTTT. It codes for CASRTDREEDTQYF.

This sequence joins TRBV7-2 and TRBJ2-5; the D gene is possibly TRBD1 (5 bases). CDR1 is SGHTA and CDR2 is FQGNSA in the germline V gene. This CDR3 comprises 12 residues. Deletions cut 10 bases from V and 5 bases from J, with 14 bases between. As DNA, the CDR3 is TGTGCCACCCGACAGTTTGGTGAGACCCAGTACTTC. Translating gives CATRQFGETQYF.

This chain links TRBV6-5 with TRBJ1-2, with 7 nucleotides matching TRBD1. V dropped 2 bases and J dropped 4; count of bases not matched to a gene: 10. The CDR3 has 16 amino acids. Germline V gene lookup returns CDR1 MNHEY and CDR2 SVGAGI. The CDR3 protein is CASSYQTGTAGYGYTF. CDR3 nucleotide sequence: TGTGCCAGCAGTTACCAAACCGGGACAGCGGGCTATGGCTACACCTTC.

This clone was found a few times. V usage is TRBV5-1 and J usage is TRBJ1-4; D unclear. Per germline, CDR1 SGHRS and CDR2 YFSETQ. The CDR3 is 12 residues long. Deletions cut 0 bases from V and 4 bases from J, with 1 base between. This CDR3 reads CASSLDNEKLFF. CDR3 DNA: TGCGCCAGCAGCTTGGATAATGAAAAACTGTTTTTT.

The V and J genes are TRBV30 and TRBJ2-7; D uncertain. CDR1 is GTSNPN, CDR2 SVGIG, per germline (reference sequence). This CDR3 is 13 amino acids long. The V end lost 5 bases, the J end lost 6 bases, and 17 bases lay between the germline ends. CDR3 sequence reads: CAWAPGLRGEQYF. The DNA of the CDR3 is TGTGCCTGGGCTCCGGGTCTCCGAGGCGAGCAGTACTTC.

This clone was counted only a few times. The J gene is TRBJ1-1, the V gene TRBV4-1, with TRBD1 identical over 8 bases. The CDR3 sequence is 15 residues long. J gave up 1 base and V 4 bases, and 5 bases lay outside the gene matches. Looked up from germline, CDR1 is MGHRA and CDR2 is YSYEKL. The CDR3 nucleotides read TGCGCCAGCAGCCTCCAGGACAGGGCGAACACTGAAGCTTTCTTT. It codes for CASSLQDRANTEAFF.

This clone was picked up one time. This rearrangement joins TRBV27 to TRBJ1-1; D call uncertain. From germline, CDR1 is MNHEY and CDR2 SMNVEV (reference sequence). The CDR3 extends over 13 amino acids. Trimming cost V 4 bases and J 1 base, with 7 bases left between them. CDR3 coding DNA: TGTGCCAGCAGTTCCGACAAGAACACTGAAGCTTTCTTT. Protein sequence: CASSSDKNTEAFF.

In this sample, this clone turned up once. The J gene is TRBJ2-7, the V gene TRBV7-8; D gene unclear. Per germline, CDR1 SGHVS and CDR2 FQNEAQ. CDR3 length equals 16 residues. Trimming took 3 bases from V and 5 from J, leaving 20 bases between them. The CDR3 is CASSFSYFRSNDEQYV. The CDR3 region has the DNA TGTGCCAGCAGCTTTTCTTATTTCAGGAGCAACGACGAGCAGTACGTC.

The chain links TRBV28 to TRBJ2-5; tentatively, D is TRBD1 or TRBD2 (6 bases each). This CDR3 spans 14 amino acids. Germline loops: CDR1 MDHEN, CDR2 SYDVKM. The V end lost 6 bases, the J end lost 7 bases, and 18 bases lay between the germline ends. CDR3 in DNA: TGTGCCAGCAGCCCTTCGGGGGCAAGAGGGACCCAGTACTTC. Translating gives CASSPSGARGTQYF.

This clone was recorded once. The chain combines TRBV6-5 with TRBJ2-2; D is possibly TRBD2 (5 bases). This CDR3 has 14 amino acids. The V gene lost 6 bases and the J gene lost 8 bases, with 16 bases spanning the gap. CDR1 is MNHEY and CDR2 is SVGAGI in the germline V gene. DNA of the CDR3: TGTGCCAGCAGCCCCCCGGGATATAGGGGGGAGCTGTTTTTT. Protein: CASSPPGYRGELFF.

The chain carries TRBV3-1 (or the pseudogene TRBV3-2) and TRBJ2-1; D is ambiguous. The V end was cut by 0 bases, the J end by 5 bases, with 20 bases between. Germline CDR1 LGHDT, CDR2 YNNKEL (reference sequence). The CDR3 sequence is 18 residues long. The CDR3 is CASSQDTPRGGGHNEQFF. The CDR3 DNA follows: TGTGCCAGCAGCCAAGATACACCCAGAGGCGGCGGCCACAATGAGCAGTTCTTC.

The chain links TRBV3-1 (or the pseudogene TRBV3-2) to TRBJ2-3; 7 nucleotides match TRBD1. The germline CDR1 and CDR2 sequences are LGHDT and YNNKEL (reference sequence). This CDR3 region has 15 residues. The V and J ends lost 3 bases and 2 bases, in that order; junction bases with no gene match: 5. In nucleotides, the CDR3 is TGTGCCAGCAGCCACCCGGGACAGATCACAGATACGCAGTATTTT. It encodes CASSHPGQITDTQYF.

The chain is built from TRBV30 and TRBJ1-5; possibly TRBD1 for D (5 bases). CDR3 length equals 14 residues. V was clipped by 4 bases and J by 4 bases, with 14 bases between them. The V gene's germline CDR1 is GTSNPN and CDR2 SVGIG (reference sequence). Here the CDR3 reads CAWTRGTLNQPQHF. In nucleotides, the CDR3 is TGTGCCTGGACCCGCGGGACTCTTAATCAGCCCCAGCATTTT. The full variable domain, in which reference TRBV30 and TRBJ1-5 provide the parts outside the CDR3, is SQTIHQWPATLVQPVGSPLSLECTVEGTSNPNLYWYRQAAGRGLQLLFYSVGIGQISSEVPQNLSASRPQDRQFILSSKKLLLSDSGFYLCAWTRGTLNQPQHFGDGTRLSIL.

The CDR3 spells CASTQTGSVNTEAFF. CDR3 in DNA: TGTGCCAGCACTCAAACGGGATCCGTGAACACTGAAGCTTTCTTT. The rearrangement links TRBV6-5 to TRBJ1-1; no firm D call. CDR1 MNHEY and CDR2 SVGAGI come from the germline V gene. The CDR3 loop spans 15 amino acids. The V end was cut by 7 bases, the J end by 0 bases, with 15 bases between.

V is TRBV7-3 and J is TRBJ1-3, with 7 nucleotides matching TRBD1. This CDR3 is 17 amino acids long. CDR1 is SGHTA and CDR2 is FQGTGA in the germline V gene. The trim removed 1 base at V and 2 bases at J, leaving 8 bases unmatched. This CDR3 is CASSLSATGPPGNTIYF. The CDR3 coding sequence is TGTGCCAGCAGCTTAAGTGCGACAGGGCCCCCTGGAAACACCATATATTTT.

V and J are TRBV9 and TRBJ2-2; D possibly corresponds to TRBD1 (6 bases). CDR1 is SGDLS and CDR2 is YYNGEE in the germline V gene. The CDR3 is made up of 15 amino acids. With 0 bases removed from V and 5 bases from J, the gap between germline ends came to 11 bases. CDR3 loop: CASSVAQGRTGELFF. In nucleotides, the CDR3 is TGTGCCAGCAGCGTAGCACAGGGAAGAACCGGGGAGCTGTTTTTT.

Regarding this clone: A junction boundary mismatches the germline segment, possibly from a read error. The chain combines TRBV27 with TRBJ2-2; 9 nucleotides align to TRBD2. The CDR3 loop spans 17 amino acids. Per the germline V gene, CDR1 is MNHEY and CDR2 is SMNVEV (reference sequence). The CDR3 region is CPPSSQPRGGRTGELFF. The CDR3 bases are TGCCCCCCCAGTTCACAACCGCGGGGGGGCCGGACCGGGGAGCTGTTTTTT.

The chain joins TRBV5-4 to TRBJ2-1; weak D call: TRBD1 (6 bases). This CDR3 comprises 15 residues. V lost 4 bases and J lost 4, with 15 bases in between. Germline assignment: CDR1 SGHNT and CDR2 YYREEE (reference sequence). This CDR3 reads CASSRPTGTYNEQFF. The CDR3 coding sequence is TGTGCCAGCAGCCGCCCGACAGGAACGTACAATGAGCAGTTCTTC.

This CDR3 is CASSTQGHSYEQYF. The CDR3 coding sequence is TGTGCCAGCAGCACACAGGGACACTCCTACGAGCAGTACTTC. The V and J genes are TRBV9 and TRBJ2-7; possible D gene TRBD1, 6 bases. The V gene lost 4 bases and the J gene lost 0 bases, with 11 bases spanning the gap. CDR1 and CDR2 (germline): SGDLS, YYNGEE. The CDR3 contains 14 residues.

The V and J genes are TRBV2 and TRBJ2-1, with D perhaps TRBD1 (5 bases). This CDR3 spans 16 amino acids. Germline V gene lookup returns CDR1 SNHLY and CDR2 FYNNEI. Trimming took off 5 bases at V and 10 bases at J, with 24 bases between the two ends. The CDR3 protein is CASSPIGVFSRWEQFF. Written as DNA, the CDR3 is TGTGCCAGCAGTCCGATAGGGGTTTTCAGTAGGTGGGAGCAGTTCTTC.

The V and J genes are TRBV6-1 and TRBJ2-7; D is possibly TRBD2 (5 bases). The length of the CDR3 is 13 residues. Germline assignment: CDR1 MNHNS and CDR2 SASEGT. Trimming cost V 0 bases and J 6 bases, with 9 bases left between them. The CDR3 bases are TGTGCCAGCAGTGAAGCTATCCGGGGCGAGCAGTACGTC. This gives the protein CASSEAIRGEQYV.

The V gene is TRBV11-1, the J gene TRBJ2-5, with D possibly matching TRBD2 (5 bases). The CDR3 contains 16 residues. V shed 0 bases and J shed 1 base, with 12 bases lying between them. Germline V gene lookup returns CDR1 SGHAT and CDR2 FQDESV (reference sequence). CDR3 amino acids: CASSLAPLAPQETQYF. The CDR3 DNA is TGTGCCAGCAGCTTAGCTCCCCTAGCCCCCCAAGAGACCCAGTACTTC.

This chain links TRBV24-1 with TRBJ1-2; D may be TRBD1 (5 bases). Germline CDR1 KGHDR, CDR2 SFDVKD. The CDR3 contains 14 residues. Trimming cost V 3 bases and J 2 bases, with 9 bases left between them. Written as DNA, the CDR3 is TGTGCCACCAGTGATGGGGGGAGCAACTATGGCTACACCTTC. It specifies CATSDGGSNYGYTF.